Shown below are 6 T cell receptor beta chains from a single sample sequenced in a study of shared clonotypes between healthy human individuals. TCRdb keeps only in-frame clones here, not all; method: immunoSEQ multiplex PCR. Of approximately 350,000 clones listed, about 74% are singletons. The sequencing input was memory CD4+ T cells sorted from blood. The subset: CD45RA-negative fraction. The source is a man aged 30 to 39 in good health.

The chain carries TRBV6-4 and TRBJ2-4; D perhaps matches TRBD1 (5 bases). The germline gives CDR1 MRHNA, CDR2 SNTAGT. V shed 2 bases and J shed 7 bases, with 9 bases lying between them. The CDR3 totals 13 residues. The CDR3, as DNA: TGTGCCAGCAGTGACCTACAGGAGAACATTCAGTACTTC. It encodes CASSDLQENIQYF.

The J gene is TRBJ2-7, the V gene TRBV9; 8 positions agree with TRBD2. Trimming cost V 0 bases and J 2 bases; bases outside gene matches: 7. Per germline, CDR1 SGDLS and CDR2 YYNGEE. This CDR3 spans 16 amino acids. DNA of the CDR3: TGTGCCAGCAGCGTAGCCCCCAGCGGGAGAGCCTACGAGCAGTACTTC. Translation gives CASSVAPSGRAYEQYF. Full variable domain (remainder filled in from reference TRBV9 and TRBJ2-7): DSGVTQTPKHLITATGQRVTLRCSPRSGDLSVYWYQQSLDQGLQFLIQYYNGEERAKGNILERFSAQQFPDLHSELNLSSLELGDSALYFCASSVAPSGRAYEQYFGPGTRLTVT.

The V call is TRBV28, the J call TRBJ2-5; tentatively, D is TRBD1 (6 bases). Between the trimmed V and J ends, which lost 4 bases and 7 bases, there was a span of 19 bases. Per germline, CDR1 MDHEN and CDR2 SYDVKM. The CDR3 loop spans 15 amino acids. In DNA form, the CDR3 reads TGTGCCAGCAGTTCTGGACAGACCCCTTTGGTGACCCAGTACTTC. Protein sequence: CASSSGQTPLVTQYF.

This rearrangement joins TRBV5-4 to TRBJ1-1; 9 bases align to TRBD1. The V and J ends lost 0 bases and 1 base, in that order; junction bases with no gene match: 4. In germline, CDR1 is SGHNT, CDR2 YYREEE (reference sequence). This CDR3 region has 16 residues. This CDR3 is CASSLGDRVKNTEAFF. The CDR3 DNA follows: TGTGCCAGCAGCTTGGGGGACAGGGTTAAGAACACTGAAGCTTTCTTT.

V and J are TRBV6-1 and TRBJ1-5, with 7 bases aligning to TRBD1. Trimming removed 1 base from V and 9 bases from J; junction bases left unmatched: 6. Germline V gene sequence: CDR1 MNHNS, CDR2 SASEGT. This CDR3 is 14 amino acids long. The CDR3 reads CASSEGQGNWPQHF. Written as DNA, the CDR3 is TGTGCCAGCAGTGAAGGACAGGGCAATTGGCCCCAGCATTTT.

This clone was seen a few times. CDR3 amino acids: CASSSGQLYGYTF. CDR3 coding DNA: TGTGCCAGCAGCTCGGGACAGCTTTATGGCTACACCTTC. The chain joins TRBV28 to TRBJ1-2; 7 positions match TRBD1. V was clipped by 6 bases and J by 5 bases; unmatched bases: 6. Germline V gene sequence: CDR1 MDHEN, CDR2 SYDVKM. The length of the CDR3 is 13 residues.